This record covers a single T cell receptor beta chain. This clonotype was recorded at least ten times. Its antigen is not yet known. Base qualities are not at hand, and no much larger clone is one base apart. TCR beta CDR3 regions were amplified from RNA transcripts. The first round of RT-PCR for the TCR CDR3 was performed with the HTBI primer set and the Qiagen OneStep RT-PCR kit. A second multiplex PCR round built the libraries, followed by size selection and purification. Paired-end sequencing of the libraries was performed with 100 bp reads on an Illumina HiSeq2000. Concerning the study's data processing: SOAPnuke was used to process the raw data, removing reads that contained adapters or uncalled bases, had a mean Phred below 15, or lacked an exact match to the constant primer or identifier. High-quality paired reads were merged with COPE v1.2.5, and unique nucleotide sequences were defined as clonotypes. Clonotypes were aligned to IMGT TRBV, TRBD and TRBJ reference segments using MiTCR v1.1. The analysis was restricted to V-J combinations with a frequency above 0.0001, which together covered 99.2% of the repertoires. The TCS score was defined as F50 (clonal expansion) divided by E x V (chaos), with BLOSUM62-based TCRdist calculated between CDR3 peptides within each V-J. Welch's t-statistics and random forest reduced 450 to 600 V-J features to under 15, which were used in a naive Bayes classifier (R e1071). TCRdb redid the processing of the public reads, applying fastp at Q25 and MiXCR, and retained in-frame beta chains. Rows with one shared CDR3 protein collapse into an entry with the most common genes and DNA. TCRdb, not the original authors, processed these V and J calls. This sample has 250,000 to 300,000 distinct CDR3 sequences in its table, and about an eighth of those were observed once. Of the sample, 7.8% is held by the ten largest clones.

The record originates from a study of T cells in Graves' hyperthyroidism and ophthalmopathy (dated by TCRdb to the late 2010s). Regarding the research as a whole: Peripheral blood was sampled at the time of initial diagnosis, prior to any treatment. The paper describes TCR Vbeta CDR3 sequencing of 130 to 150 peripheral blood samples, made up of under 50 ophthalmopathy patients, approximately 76 hyperthyroidism patients and about 17 progressor patients. Whether ophthalmopathy could be predicted prospectively was tested in an independent validation cohort made up of fewer than 20 hyperthyroidism patients plus 17 patients who later progressed to ophthalmopathy. After sampling, hyperthyroidism patients received methimazole starting at 30 mg daily, and ophthalmopathy patients received high-dose intravenous methylprednisolone. In six Graves' hyperthyroidism patients, the study also compared T-cell repertoires from thyroid tissue with T-cell repertoires from blood. For training and testing, the roughly 93 patients in the discovery cohort were randomly divided in a 7:3 ratio. To identify distinguishing TCR V-J signatures, a discovery cohort of around 100 patients was used, comprising 40 to 45 with Graves' ophthalmopathy and some 60 with stable Graves' hyperthyroidism. General findings and caveats noted by the study authors: In validation, the model predicted progression to ophthalmopathy with around 71% sensitivity and 72% to 85% specificity, a median of roughly seven months before onset. A model built on a 13 V-J signature distinguished ophthalmopathy from stable hyperthyroidism, reaching around 87% sensitivity and 81.08% specificity in cross-validation and 80%/75% in testing. Most expanded thyroid clonotypes (frequency above 0.001) were also found in blood, which suggests that blood repertoires may mirror thyroid immune responses. No statistical method was used to fix the sample size in advance, and group allocation was not hidden from the investigators.

The CDR3 runs 14 amino acids, cysteine and phenylalanine included. CDR3 DNA is the only sequence kept; it has 42 bases, read in frame from the first base. In the germline V gene, CDR1 corresponds to LGHNA and CDR2 to YNFKEQ. The trim is 0 bases for V and 6 bases for J, with a gap of 9 bases between the germline ends. Hyperthyroidism patients were aged 18 to 65 years and newly diagnosed, with disease duration of less than 2 months. The study excluded patients with uncontrolled infections, other autoimmune diseases, pregnancy or lactation. Clinical symptoms, serum thyroxine and TRAb, thyroid ultrasound, and orbital computed tomography formed the basis for the diagnoses. Blood from progressor patients was collected at the time of first diagnosis with hyperthyroidism, before any ophthalmopathy symptoms had appeared. PBMCs were separated from roughly 9.3 ml of fresh peripheral blood using Ficoll-Paque density gradient centrifugation. Patients classed as progressors first received a Graves' hyperthyroidism diagnosis and then went on to develop ophthalmopathy during follow-up. Total RNA was extracted with Trizol reagent, and quality was checked on an Agilent 2100 Bioanalyzer.

Material: blood. The V gene is TRBV4-2 and the J gene is TRBJ2-1, and possibly TRBD1, on 5 matching bases. The TCR originated in a woman between 25 and 40 years old with Graves' hyperthyroidism that later progressed to Graves' ophthalmopathy. The CDR3 protein is CASSQDGQGNEQFF. The base sequence is TGTGCCAGCAGCCAAGATGGGCAGGGCAATGAGCAGTTCTTC.